The clone carrying this T cell receptor beta chain was seen more than once but under ten times. Its antigen is unidentified. Samples came from axillary lymph nodes draining the breast cancer. The data were taken from a study of breast tumors, draining lymph nodes, adjacent tissues. TCRdb independently ran MiXCR on the multiplex PCR reads; one entry per CDR3 protein. This sample yields some 170,000 distinct CDR3 sequences, of which approximately 30% are seen a single time; about 3.7% belongs to the top ten. The CDR3 is 17 residues long. Germline V gene data show CDR1 as LGHDT and CDR2 as YNNKEL (reference sequence). J gave up 5 bases and V 1 base, and 12 bases lay outside the gene matches. Whole-study results and caveats: Most tumor T cells seemingly derive from lymph node, then expand in tumor. Tumor repertoires ranked between lymph nodes and nontumor tissue in diversity, with V and J gene preferences.

The sequencing sample was made of axillary lymph node tissue. The genes are TRBV3-1 and TRBJ2-5; 8 bases are a match to TRBD1. The TCR comes from a female donor with breast cancer. Some clones in this sample may be carry-over from other donors' samples. The CDR3 loop is CASSQGGWDRQGETQYF. DNA for the CDR3: TGTGCCAGCAGCCAAGGGGGGTGGGACAGGCAAGGGGAGACCCAGTACTTC.